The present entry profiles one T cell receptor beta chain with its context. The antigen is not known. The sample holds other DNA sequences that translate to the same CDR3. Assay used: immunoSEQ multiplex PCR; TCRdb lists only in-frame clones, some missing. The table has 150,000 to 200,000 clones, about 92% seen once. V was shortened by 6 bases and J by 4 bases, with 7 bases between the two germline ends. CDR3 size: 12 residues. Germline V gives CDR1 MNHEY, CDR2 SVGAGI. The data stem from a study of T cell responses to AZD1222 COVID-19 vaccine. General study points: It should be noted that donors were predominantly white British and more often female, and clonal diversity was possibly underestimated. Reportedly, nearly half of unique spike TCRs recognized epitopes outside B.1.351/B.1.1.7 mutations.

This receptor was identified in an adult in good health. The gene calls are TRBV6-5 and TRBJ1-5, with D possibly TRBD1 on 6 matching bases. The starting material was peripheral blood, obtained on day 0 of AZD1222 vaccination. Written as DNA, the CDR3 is TGTGCCAGCAGGCAGGGGAATCAGCCCCAGCATTTT. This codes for CASRQGNQPQHF.